This is a list of T cell receptor beta chains from one sample in a study of identical twins. MiXCR was run by TCRdb on the 5' RACE reads, yielding one entry per CDR3 protein. The table includes 450,000 to 650,000 distinct CDR3 sequences, roughly 15% detected once. These data were likewise used in another study, on yellow fever vaccine responses in identical twins.

Material for sequencing was CD4+ T cells sorted from blood. The source is a woman aged 18-30 years in good health. Each CDR3 is given with its conserved first and last residue. A D gene is named only where the DNA matches it firmly. Clone size is stated in some rows and not others, as once, few, many or a class when expanded.

>.|.|TRBJ2-2|TRBV7-9
TGTGCCAGCAGACTCGGGACAACTACCGGGGAGCTGTTTTTT
CASRLGTTTGELFF
>many|.|TRBJ2-3|TRBV5-1
TGCGCCAGCAGCTTGGAAGGGGCAGATACGCAGTATTTT
CASSLEGADTQYF
>.|TRBD1|TRBJ2-3|TRBV6-1
TGTGCCAGCAGTCTCCACCACGGGACAGTCGGGGCAGATACGCAGTATTTT
CASSLHHGTVGADTQYF
>.|.|TRBJ2-2|TRBV11-2
TGTGCCAGCACCCAGGCCGCCGGGGAGCTGTTTTTT
CASTQAAGELFF
>.|TRBD2|TRBJ2-1|TRBV9
TGTGCCAGCAGCGTAGAGGGCGGGAGGAGGTACAATGAGCAGTTCTTC
CASSVEGGRRYNEQFF
>many|TRBD2|TRBJ2-3|TRBV4-2
TGTGCCAGCAGCAACTCTCCAGCGGGACGGGTAGATACGCAGTATTTT
CASSNSPAGRVDTQYF
>few|TRBD2|TRBJ2-1|TRBV20-1
TGCAGTGCTAGAGACGGGACTATAAACAATGAGCAGTTCTTC
CSARDGTINNEQFF
>few|.|TRBJ1-2|TRBV7-9
TGTGCCAGCAGCTCCATTACAGGGCGAGCTAACTATGGCTACACCTTC
CASSSITGRANYGYTF
>many|.|TRBJ2-4|TRBV12-3/TRBV12-4
TGTGCCACCTCCGGAGGAGCCAAAAACATTCAGTACTTC
CATSGGAKNIQYF
>many|.|TRBJ2-7|TRBV5-1
TGCGCCAGCAGCTTTAGGTCCTACGAGCAGTACTTC
CASSFRSYEQYF
>few|TRBD1|TRBJ1-1|TRBV7-2
TGTGCCAGCAGCTTACACCGACAGGGCTCTGAAGCTTTCTTT
CASSLHRQGSEAFF
>many|.|TRBJ2-2|TRBV12-3/TRBV12-4
TGTGCCAGCAGAGGCGAGTTAACGTGGACCGGGGAGCTGTTTTTT
CASRGELTWTGELFF
>few|TRBD2|TRBJ2-1|TRBV14
TGTGCCAGCAGCCAAGGTAGCGGGAAAAATGAGCAGTTCTTC
CASSQGSGKNEQFF
>few|.|TRBJ2-2|TRBV18
TGTGCCAGCTCACCACAAAACTTGTGGAACACCGGGGAGCTGTTTTTT
CASSPQNLWNTGELFF
>.|.|TRBJ2-6|TRBV10-3
TGTGCCATCAGTACGGAACAGGCTGGGGCCAACGTCCCGACTTTC
CAISTEQAGANVPTF
>.|.|TRBJ2-1|TRBV20-1
TGCATCACACGACGGTCCGAGGTTTACAATGAGCAGTTCTTC
CITRRSEVYNEQFF
>few|TRBD1|TRBJ1-5|TRBV6-2/TRBV6-3
TGTGCCAGCAGCTCGGGACAGATTAGCAATCAGCCCCAGCATTTT
CASSSGQISNQPQHF
>few|TRBD1|TRBJ2-1|TRBV3-1
TGTGCCAGCAGCCCTTACCGGGACAGGGGCAATGAGCAGTTCTTC
CASSPYRDRGNEQFF
>.|TRBD2|TRBJ2-1|TRBV14
TGTGCCAGCAGCCATCCGGGGAGGGACGGCTCCTACAATGAGCAGTTCTTC
CASSHPGRDGSYNEQFF
>.|.|TRBJ1-1|TRBV15
TGTGCCACCAGACGGGGGAGGGCTGAAGCTTTCTTT
CATRRGRAEAFF
>few|.|TRBJ2-3|TRBV12-3/TRBV12-4
TGTGCCACCGCGCTACCGGGCACAGATACGCAGTATTTT
CATALPGTDTQYF
>few|TRBD1|TRBJ2-7|TRBV6-1
TGTGCCAGCATGCTACAGGGGTCCTCCTACGAGCAGTACTTC
CASMLQGSSYEQYF
>.|.|TRBJ2-5|TRBV12-5
TGTGCTAGTGGAGAGCGGGAGACCCAGTACTTC
CASGERETQYF
>.|TRBD1|TRBJ1-5|TRBV12-3/TRBV12-4
TGTGCCAGCAGCCTGGGGGGCAGGGGGAGCAATCAGCCCCAGCATTTT
CASSLGGRGSNQPQHF
>.|.|TRBJ2-2|TRBV3-1
TGTGCCAGCAGCCAAACCGAGACCGGGGAGCTGTTTTTT
CASSQTETGELFF
>.|TRBD1|TRBJ2-6|TRBV11-1
TGTGCCAGCAGCCTAAGGACAGGTACCTTCTCTGGGGCCAACGTCCTGACTTTC
CASSLRTGTFSGANVLTF
>.|.|TRBJ2-7|TRBV18
TGTGCCAGCTCAGTTTCGGAGGGAATAAAATTTTACGAGCAGTACTTC
CASSVSEGIKFYEQYF
>many|.|TRBJ1-1|TRBV12-3/TRBV12-4
TGTGCCAGCAGCTTATCAGTGAACACTGAAGCTTTCTTT
CASSLSVNTEAFF